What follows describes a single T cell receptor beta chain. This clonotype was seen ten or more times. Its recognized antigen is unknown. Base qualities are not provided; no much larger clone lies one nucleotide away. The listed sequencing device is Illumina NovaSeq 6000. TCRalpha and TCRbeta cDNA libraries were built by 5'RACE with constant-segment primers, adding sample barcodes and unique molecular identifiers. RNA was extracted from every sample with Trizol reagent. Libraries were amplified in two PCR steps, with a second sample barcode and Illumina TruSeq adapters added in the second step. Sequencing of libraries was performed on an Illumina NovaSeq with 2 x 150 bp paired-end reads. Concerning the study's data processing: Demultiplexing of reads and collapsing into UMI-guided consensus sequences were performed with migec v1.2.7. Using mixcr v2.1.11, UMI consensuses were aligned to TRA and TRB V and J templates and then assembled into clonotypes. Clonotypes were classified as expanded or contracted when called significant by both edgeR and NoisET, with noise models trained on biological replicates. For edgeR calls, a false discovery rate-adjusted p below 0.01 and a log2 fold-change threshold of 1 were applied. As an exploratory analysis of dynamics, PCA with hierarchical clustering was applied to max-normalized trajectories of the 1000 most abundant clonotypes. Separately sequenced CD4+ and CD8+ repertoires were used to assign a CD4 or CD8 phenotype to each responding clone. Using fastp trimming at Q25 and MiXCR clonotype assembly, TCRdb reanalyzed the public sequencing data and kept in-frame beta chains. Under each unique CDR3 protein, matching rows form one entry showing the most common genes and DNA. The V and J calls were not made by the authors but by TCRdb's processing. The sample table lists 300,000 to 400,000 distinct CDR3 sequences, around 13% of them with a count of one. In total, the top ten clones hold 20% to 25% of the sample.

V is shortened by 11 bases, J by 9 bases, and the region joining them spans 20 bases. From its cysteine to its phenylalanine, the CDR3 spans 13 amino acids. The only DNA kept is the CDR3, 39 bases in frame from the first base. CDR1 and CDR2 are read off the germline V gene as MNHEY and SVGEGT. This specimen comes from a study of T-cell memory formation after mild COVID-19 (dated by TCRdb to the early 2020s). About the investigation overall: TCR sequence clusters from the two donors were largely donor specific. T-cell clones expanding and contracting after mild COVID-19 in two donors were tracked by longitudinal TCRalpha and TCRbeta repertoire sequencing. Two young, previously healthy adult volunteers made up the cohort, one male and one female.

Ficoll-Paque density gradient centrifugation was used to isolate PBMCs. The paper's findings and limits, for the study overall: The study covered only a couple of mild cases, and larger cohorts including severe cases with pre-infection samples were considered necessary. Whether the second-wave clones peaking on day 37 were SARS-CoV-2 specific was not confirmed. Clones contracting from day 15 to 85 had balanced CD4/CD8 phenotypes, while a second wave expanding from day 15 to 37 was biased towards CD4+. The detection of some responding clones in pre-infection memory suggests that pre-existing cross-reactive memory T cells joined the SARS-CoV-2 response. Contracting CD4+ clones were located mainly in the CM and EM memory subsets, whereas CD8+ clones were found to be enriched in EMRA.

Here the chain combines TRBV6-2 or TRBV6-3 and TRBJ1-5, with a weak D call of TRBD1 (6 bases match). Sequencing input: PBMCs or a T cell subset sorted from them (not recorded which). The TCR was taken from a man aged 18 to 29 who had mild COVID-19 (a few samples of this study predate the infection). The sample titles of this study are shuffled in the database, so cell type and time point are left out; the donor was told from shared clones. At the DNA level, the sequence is TGTGCCGCCGGGGCAGGGGCGTCTTCGCCCCAGCATTTT. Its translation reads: CAAGAGASSPQHF.